This T cell receptor beta chain emerged from a study of tumor-infiltrating lymphocytes in primary liver carcinoma. This clonotype is deemed medium-sized. Co-extracting RNA and DNA was done with 20-30 mg of unsorted bulk tissue as input. The CDR3 is 12 residues long. V dropped 5 bases and J dropped 5 bases, with 10 bases sitting between them. In germline, CDR1 is MNHNY, CDR2 SVGAGI (reference sequence). With around 450 ng total RNA as template and a constant-region primer, TCR beta cDNA was made. Amplification in three nested multiplex PCR rounds with slightly modified ARM-PCR gave rise to TCR beta libraries. For approximately 10 cycles apiece, the opening two PCR rounds ran with TRBV1-TRBV30 forward primers and a C-beta reverse primer. In TCRdb, the multiplex PCR reads were re-called with MiXCR into one record per CDR3 protein. The table lists 50,000 or so distinct CDR3 sequences, approximately 80% of them singletons.

Sample: liver tumor tissue from sampling region 5. Subset indicated: tumor region T5, tumor centre. The rearrangement joins TRBV6-6 to TRBJ2-7; D is uncertain. This TCR was sampled from a man between 40 and 49 years old with primary liver carcinoma and hepatitis B virus infection. The CDR3 protein is CASSPSLNEQYF. The CDR3 region has the DNA TGTGCCAGCAGTCCTTCCTTGAACGAGCAGTACTTC.